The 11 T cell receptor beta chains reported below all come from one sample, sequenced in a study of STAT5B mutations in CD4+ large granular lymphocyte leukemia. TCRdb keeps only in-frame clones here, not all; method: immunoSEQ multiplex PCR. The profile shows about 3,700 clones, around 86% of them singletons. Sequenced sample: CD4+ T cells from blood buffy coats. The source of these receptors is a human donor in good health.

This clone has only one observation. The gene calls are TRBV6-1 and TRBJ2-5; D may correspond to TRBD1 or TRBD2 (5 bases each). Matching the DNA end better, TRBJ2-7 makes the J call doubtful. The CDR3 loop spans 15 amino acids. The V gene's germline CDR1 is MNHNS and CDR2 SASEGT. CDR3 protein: CASSPLHGDPYEQYF. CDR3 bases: TGTGCCAGCAGTCCCCTCCACGGGGACCCCTACGAGCAGTACTTC.

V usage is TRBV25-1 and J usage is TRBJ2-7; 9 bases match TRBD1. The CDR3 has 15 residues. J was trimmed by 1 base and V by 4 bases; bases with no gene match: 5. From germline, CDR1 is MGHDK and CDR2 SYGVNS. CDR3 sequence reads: CASSAPGQGSYEQYF. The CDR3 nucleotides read TGTGCCAGCAGTGCACCGGGACAGGGATCCTACGAGCAGTACTTC.

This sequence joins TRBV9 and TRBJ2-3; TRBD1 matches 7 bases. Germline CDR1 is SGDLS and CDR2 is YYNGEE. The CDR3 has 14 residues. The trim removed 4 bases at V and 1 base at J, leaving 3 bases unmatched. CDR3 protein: CASSSDRGTDTQYF. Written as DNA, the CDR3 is TGTGCCAGCAGCTCCGACAGGGGCACAGATACGCAGTATTTT.

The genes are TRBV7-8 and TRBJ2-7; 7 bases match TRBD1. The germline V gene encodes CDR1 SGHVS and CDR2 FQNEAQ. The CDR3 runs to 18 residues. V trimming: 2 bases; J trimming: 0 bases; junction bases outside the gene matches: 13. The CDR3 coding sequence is TGTGCCAGCAGCTTACCAGAGGGGACAGAAGGGGACTCCTACGAGCAGTACTTC. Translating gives CASSLPEGTEGDSYEQYF.

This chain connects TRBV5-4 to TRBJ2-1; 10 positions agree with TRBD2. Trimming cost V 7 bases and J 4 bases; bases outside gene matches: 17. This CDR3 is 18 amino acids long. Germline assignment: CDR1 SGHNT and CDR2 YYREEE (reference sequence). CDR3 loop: CASGGASSGSGIYNEQFF. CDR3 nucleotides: TGTGCCAGCGGTGGGGCTTCTAGCGGGAGTGGGATTTACAATGAGCAGTTCTTC.

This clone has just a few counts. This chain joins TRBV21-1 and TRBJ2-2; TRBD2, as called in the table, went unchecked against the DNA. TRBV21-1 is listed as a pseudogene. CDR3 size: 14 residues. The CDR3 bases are TGTGCCAGCAGCAGTGGAGTGAACACCGGGGAGCTGTTTTTT. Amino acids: CASSSGVNTGELFF.

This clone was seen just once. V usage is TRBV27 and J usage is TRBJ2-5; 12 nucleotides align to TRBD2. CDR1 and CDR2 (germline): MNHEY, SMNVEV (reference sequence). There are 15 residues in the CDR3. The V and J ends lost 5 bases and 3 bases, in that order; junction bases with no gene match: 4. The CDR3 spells CASSPGLAGEETQYF. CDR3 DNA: TGTGCCAGCAGTCCGGGACTAGCGGGCGAAGAGACCCAGTACTTC.

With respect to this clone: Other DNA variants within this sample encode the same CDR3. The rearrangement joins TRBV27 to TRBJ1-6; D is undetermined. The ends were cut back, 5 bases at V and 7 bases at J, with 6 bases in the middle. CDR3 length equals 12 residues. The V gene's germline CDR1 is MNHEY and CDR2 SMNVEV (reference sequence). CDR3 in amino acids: CASSPINSPLHF. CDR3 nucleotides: TGTGCCAGCAGTCCTATAAATTCACCCCTCCACTTT.

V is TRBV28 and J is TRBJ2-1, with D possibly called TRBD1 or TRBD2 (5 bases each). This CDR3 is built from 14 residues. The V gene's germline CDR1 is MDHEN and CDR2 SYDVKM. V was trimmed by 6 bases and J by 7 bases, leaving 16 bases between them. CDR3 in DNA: TGTGCCAGCAGCCCAGACTCCAGGGAGAATGAGCAGTTCTTC. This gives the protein CASSPDSRENEQFF.

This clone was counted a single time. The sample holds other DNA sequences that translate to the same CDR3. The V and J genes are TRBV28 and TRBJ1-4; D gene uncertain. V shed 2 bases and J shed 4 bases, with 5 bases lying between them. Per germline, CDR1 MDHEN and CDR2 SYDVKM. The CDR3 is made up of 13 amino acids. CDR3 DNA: TGTGCCAGCAGTTTAGTGCTTAATGAAAAACTGTTTTTT. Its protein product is CASSLVLNEKLFF.

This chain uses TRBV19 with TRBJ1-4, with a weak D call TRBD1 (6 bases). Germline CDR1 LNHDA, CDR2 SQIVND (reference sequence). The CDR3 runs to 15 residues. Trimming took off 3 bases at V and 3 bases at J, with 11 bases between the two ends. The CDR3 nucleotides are TGTGCCAGTAGTATCAGGACAGCACCTAATGAAAAACTGTTTTTT. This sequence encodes CASSIRTAPNEKLFF.